Below, 3 T cell receptor beta chains from the same sample are listed, as sequenced in a study of Tregs in tolerant kidney transplant recipients. TCRdb's copy holds only in-frame clones and misses some; the assay was immunoSEQ multiplex PCR. This table holds roughly 17,000 clones, 75% to 85% found once. Sequenced sample: Tregs from blood. These TCRs come from a human donor in good health.

V and J are TRBV2 and TRBJ2-7, with 8 bases fitting TRBD2. Germline CDR1 SNHLY, CDR2 FYNNEI. The CDR3 is 14 amino acids. The ends lost 11 bases at V and 4 bases at J; junction bases unmatched: 13. DNA for the CDR3: TGTGCCTTCCAGCGGGAGCGATCTAGGTACGAGCAGTACTTC. As protein: CAFQRERSRYEQYF.

The rearrangement links TRBV7-2 to TRBJ2-7, with TRBD1 identical over 9 bases. Per germline, CDR1 SGHTA and CDR2 FQGNSA. The junction had 1 base not matched to a gene; V was cut back by 4 bases and J by 3 bases. The CDR3 totals 13 residues. The CDR3 bases are TGTGCCAGCAGCTCGACAGGGGGCTACGAGCAGTACTTC. The encoded protein is CASSSTGGYEQYF.

This chain links TRBV6-5 with TRBJ2-7, with D unclear. Trimming took 6 bases from V and 5 from J, leaving 11 bases between them. CDR3 length equals 12 residues. The germline V gene encodes CDR1 MNHEY and CDR2 SVGAGI. For the CDR3, the DNA is TGTGCCAGCAGGCCAGATTCAGACGAGCAGTACTTC. It encodes CASRPDSDEQYF.